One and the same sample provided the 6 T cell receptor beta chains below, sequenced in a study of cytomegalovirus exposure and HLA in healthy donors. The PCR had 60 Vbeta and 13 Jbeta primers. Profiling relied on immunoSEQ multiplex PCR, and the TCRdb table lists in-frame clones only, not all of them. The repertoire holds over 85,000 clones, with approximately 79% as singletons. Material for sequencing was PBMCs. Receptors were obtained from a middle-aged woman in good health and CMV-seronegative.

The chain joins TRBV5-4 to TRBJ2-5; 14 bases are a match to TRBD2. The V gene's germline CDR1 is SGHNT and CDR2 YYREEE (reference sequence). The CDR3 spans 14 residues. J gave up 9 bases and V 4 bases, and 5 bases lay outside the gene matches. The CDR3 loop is CASSPGLAGGPQYF. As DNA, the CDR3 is TGTGCCAGCAGCCCCGGACTAGCGGGGGGCCCCCAGTACTTC.

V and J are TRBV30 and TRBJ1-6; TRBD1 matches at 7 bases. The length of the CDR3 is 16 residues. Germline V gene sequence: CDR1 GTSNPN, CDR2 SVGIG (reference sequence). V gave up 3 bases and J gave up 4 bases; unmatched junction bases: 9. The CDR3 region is CAWRGQTVSYNSPLHF. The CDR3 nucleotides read TGTGCCTGGAGGGGACAGACCGTTTCATATAATTCACCCCTCCACTTT.

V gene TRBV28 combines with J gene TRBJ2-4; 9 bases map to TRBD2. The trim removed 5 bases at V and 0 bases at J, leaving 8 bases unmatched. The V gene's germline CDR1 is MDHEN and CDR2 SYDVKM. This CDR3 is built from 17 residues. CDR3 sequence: CASSPHGGGVAKNIQYF. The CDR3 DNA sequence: TGTGCCAGCAGTCCCCATGGCGGGGGGGTAGCCAAAAACATTCAGTACTTC.

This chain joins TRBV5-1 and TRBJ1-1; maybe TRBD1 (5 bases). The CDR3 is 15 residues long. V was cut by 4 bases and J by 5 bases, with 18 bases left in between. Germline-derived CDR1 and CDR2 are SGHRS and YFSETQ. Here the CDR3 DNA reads TGCGCCAGCAGCAACGGCCAGGGAGGGGCTACTGAAGCTTTCTTT. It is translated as CASSNGQGGATEAFF.

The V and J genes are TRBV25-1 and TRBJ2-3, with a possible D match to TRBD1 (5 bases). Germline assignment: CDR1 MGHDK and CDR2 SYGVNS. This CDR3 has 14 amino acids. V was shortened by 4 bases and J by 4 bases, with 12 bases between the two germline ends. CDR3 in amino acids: CASSVSDTSDTQYF. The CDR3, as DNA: TGTGCCAGCAGTGTTTCGGACACGTCAGATACGCAGTATTTT. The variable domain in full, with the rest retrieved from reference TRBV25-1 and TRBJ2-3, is EADIYQTPRYLVIGTGKKITLECSQTMGHDKMYWYQQDPGMELHLIHYSYGVNSTEKGDLSSESTVSRIRTEHFPLTLESARPSHTSQYLCASSVSDTSDTQYFGPGTRLTVL.

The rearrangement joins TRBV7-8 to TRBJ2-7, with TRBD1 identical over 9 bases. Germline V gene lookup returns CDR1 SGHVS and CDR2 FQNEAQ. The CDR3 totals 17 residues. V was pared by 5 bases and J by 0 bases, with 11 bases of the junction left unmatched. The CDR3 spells CASSLRTPGQGSYEQYF. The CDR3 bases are TGTGCCAGCAGCCTTAGGACACCGGGACAGGGCTCCTACGAGCAGTACTTC.